These 31 T cell receptor beta chains came from one sample sequenced in a study of cytomegalovirus exposure and HLA in healthy donors. The study ran its PCR with 60 Vbeta and 13 Jbeta primers. Sequencing was performed with immunoSEQ multiplex PCR; in TCRdb, only in-frame clones are kept and a portion is missing. The table has approximately 190,000 clones, around 83% seen once. Sequenced input: PBMCs. The source of these receptors is a woman in her forties or fifties in good health and CMV-seropositive.

The CDR3 sequence: CASSLGQDTGELFF. CDR3 sequence (DNA): TGCGCCAGCAGCTTGGGACAGGACACCGGGGAGCTGTTTTTT. V and J are TRBV5-1 and TRBJ2-2; tentative D call: TRBD1 (6 bases). CDR3 length: 14 amino acids. CDR1 and CDR2 from the germline V gene are SGHRS and YFSETQ. V gave up 0 bases and J gave up 3 bases, with 6 bases separating them.

V is TRBV19 and J is TRBJ1-1; 8 positions agree with TRBD1. Germline V CDR1 and CDR2: LNHDA, SQIVND (reference sequence). Trimming took 1 base from V and 1 from J; bases not matched to a gene: 17. The CDR3 has 20 amino acids. CDR3 sequence reads: CASSIGRLDRAKTGNTEAFF. CDR3 bases: TGTGCCAGTAGTATAGGCCGTTTGGACAGGGCTAAAACGGGGAACACTGAAGCTTTCTTT.

The sample holds a few counts of this clone. The CDR3 nucleotides are TGTGCCAGCTCACCTGGACAGGGGGGTCAGCCCCAGCATTTT. This gives the protein CASSPGQGGQPQHF. V gene TRBV18 combines with J gene TRBJ1-5; 10 nucleotides match TRBD1. Trimming cost V 3 bases and J 6 bases; bases outside gene matches: 2. Germline CDR1 reads KGHSH; CDR2 reads LQKENI. The CDR3 has 14 amino acids.

This clone appeared a single time. The V gene is TRBV15, the J gene TRBJ2-7, with D possibly TRBD1 on 6 matching bases. The germline V gene encodes CDR1 LNHNV and CDR2 YYDKDF (reference sequence). Trimming cost V 1 base and J 2 bases, with 9 bases left between them. The CDR3 covers 14 residues. This CDR3 is CATSRVQGTYEQYF. CDR3 coding DNA: TGTGCCACCAGCAGAGTACAGGGAACCTACGAGCAGTACTTC.

This clone occurred once. This rearrangement joins TRBV7-9 to TRBJ2-3; 12 bases fit TRBD2. V dropped 5 bases and J dropped 6; count of bases not matched to a gene: 9. Germline V gives CDR1 SEHNR, CDR2 FQNEAQ (reference sequence). The CDR3 has 16 residues. The CDR3 protein is CASSPRLAGELDTQYF. CDR3 coding DNA: TGTGCCAGCAGCCCCAGACTAGCGGGAGAATTGGATACGCAGTATTTT.

This sequence joins TRBV6-1 and TRBJ1-2; 8 bases fit TRBD1. Trimming removed 4 bases from V and 7 bases from J; junction bases left unmatched: 11. Germline CDR1 reads MNHNS; CDR2 reads SASEGT. This CDR3 has 15 amino acids. The DNA for the CDR3 is TGTGCCAGCAGTGCAGGACAGGGAAATTCGGGTGGCTACACCTTC. It is translated as CASSAGQGNSGGYTF.

This clone was recorded only once. This chain links TRBV27 with TRBJ1-4; maybe TRBD1 (6 bases). The CDR3 covers 14 residues. V gave up 6 bases and J gave up 6 bases, with 14 bases separating them. Germline CDR1 reads MNHEY; CDR2 reads SMNVEV (reference sequence). Here the CDR3 DNA reads TGTGCCAGCAGACAGGGTATCTACTATGAAAAACTGTTTTTT. Encoded protein: CASRQGIYYEKLFF.

This clone showed up just a few times. The chain recombines TRBV7-9 with TRBJ1-2; 9 positions match TRBD1. Losses at the gene ends were 5 bases for V and 5 bases for J; bases not matched to a gene: 12. The CDR3 is 16 amino acids. CDR1 is SEHNR, CDR2 FQNEAQ, per germline (reference sequence). The DNA for the CDR3 is TGTGCCAGCAGCGCCGGAGGACAGGGGTGGTCATATGGCTACACCTTC. Amino acids: CASSAGGQGWSYGYTF.

The V and J genes are TRBV10-3 and TRBJ2-2; possible D gene TRBD1, 5 bases. Germline V gene sequence: CDR1 ENHRY, CDR2 SYGVKD. V lost 7 bases and J lost 3, with 12 bases in between. The CDR3 spans 14 residues. The chain's CDR3 is CAITETEDTGELFF. DNA for the CDR3: TGTGCCATCACCGAGACAGAGGACACCGGGGAGCTGTTTTTT.

There are many counts of this clone. The genes are TRBV7-2 and TRBJ2-5; a weak D match, TRBD2 (7 bases). Germline loops: CDR1 SGHTA, CDR2 FQGNSA. The CDR3 has 14 residues. The ends were cut back, 0 bases at V and 5 bases at J, with 10 bases in the middle. The CDR3 sequence is CASSLAGGLETQYF. The CDR3 DNA is TGTGCCAGCAGCTTAGCGGGGGGGCTGGAGACCCAGTACTTC.

This clone was observed a handful of times. DNA for the CDR3: TGCGCCAGCAGTGATGCTAGCGGGGGGCCCACAGATACGCAGTATTTT. Protein: CASSDASGGPTDTQYF. The gene calls are TRBV10-1 and TRBJ2-3, with 11 bases identical to TRBD2. From germline, CDR1 is WNHNN and CDR2 SYGVQD (reference sequence). There are 16 residues in the CDR3. The trim removed 3 bases at V and 2 bases at J, leaving 4 bases unmatched.

The V gene is TRBV7-7, the J gene TRBJ1-2, with TRBD1 identical over 7 bases. With 3 bases clipped from V and 0 bases from J, the junction kept 7 bases outside the gene matches. This CDR3 has 16 residues. The V gene's germline CDR1 is SSHAT and CDR2 FNYEAQ (reference sequence). The CDR3: CASSFLDRRTNYGYTF. The DNA of the CDR3 is TGTGCCAGCAGCTTCCTGGACAGGCGAACTAACTATGGCTACACCTTC. Full variable domain (rest looked up from reference TRBV7-7 and TRBJ1-2): GAGVSQSPRYKVTKRGQDVTLRCDPISSHATLYWYQQALGQGPEFLTYFNYEAQPDKSGLPSDRFSAERPEGSISTLTIQRTEQRDSAMYRCASSFLDRRTNYGYTFGSGTRLTVV.

With respect to this clone: The same CDR3 arises from other DNA sequences in this sample as well. V usage is TRBV25-1 and J usage is TRBJ2-5; D gene unclear. V dropped 2 bases and J dropped 5 bases, with 3 bases sitting between them. Germline V gene lookup returns CDR1 MGHDK and CDR2 SYGVNS. The CDR3 sequence is 11 residues long. The CDR3: CASSELETQYF. CDR3 nucleotides: TGTGCCAGCAGTGAACTGGAGACCCAGTACTTC. Based on the CDR3 plus reference TRBV25-1 and TRBJ2-5, the full variable domain is EADIYQTPRYLVIGTGKKITLECSQTMGHDKMYWYQQDPGMELHLIHYSYGVNSTEKGDLSSESTVSRIRTEHFPLTLESARPSHTSQYLCASSELETQYFGPGTRLLVL.

The V call is TRBV10-2, the J call TRBJ1-1, with D unclear. This CDR3 has 13 residues. Germline CDR1 and CDR2: WSHSY and SAAADI. Between the trimmed V and J ends, which lost 3 bases and 5 bases, there was a span of 10 bases. CDR3 residues: CASSETADTEAFF. CDR3 coding DNA: TGCGCCAGCAGTGAAACGGCGGATACTGAAGCTTTCTTT.

The chain combines TRBV2 with TRBJ2-7, with D maybe TRBD2 (6 bases). Trimming cost V 2 bases and J 0 bases, with 14 bases left between them. Germline lookup yields CDR1 SNHLY and CDR2 FYNNEI. The CDR3 sequence is 16 residues long. The CDR3 nucleotides read TGTGCCAGCAGTGAACCAAAGGGAGGAAACTCCTACGAGCAGTACTTC. Its protein product is CASSEPKGGNSYEQYF. The whole variable domain, filled in from reference TRBV2 and TRBJ2-7, reads EPEVTQTPSHQVTQMGQEVILRCVPISNHLYFYWYRQILGQKVEFLVSFYNNEISEKSEIFDDQFSVERPDGSNFTLKIRSTKLEDSAMYFCASSEPKGGNSYEQYFGPGTRLTVT.

This chain connects TRBV6-1 to TRBJ1-5; D unclear. The CDR3 contains 14 residues. Germline assignment: CDR1 MNHNS and CDR2 SASEGT. Trimming removed 2 bases at V and 2 bases at J, with 7 bases between. This CDR3 is CASSERSGNQPQHF. CDR3 DNA: TGTGCCAGCAGTGAACGGAGCGGCAATCAGCCCCAGCATTTT.

The rearrangement links TRBV28 to TRBJ1-1; 11 positions match TRBD1. CDR1 is MDHEN and CDR2 is SYDVKM in the germline V gene. With 8 bases clipped from V and 4 bases from J, the junction kept 3 bases outside the gene matches. This CDR3 contains 13 residues. The CDR3 is CASGTGGVTEAFF. CDR3 in DNA: TGTGCCAGCGGGACAGGGGGAGTCACTGAAGCTTTCTTT.

The genes are TRBV23-1 and TRBJ2-7; 11 bases agree with TRBD2. TRBV23-1 is an open reading frame whose function is uncertain. The CDR3 is 13 residues long. The trim removed 9 bases at V and 7 bases at J, leaving 8 bases unmatched. CDR3 sequence: CARDSTSGVEQYF. In DNA form, the CDR3 reads TGCGCCAGGGACTCGACTAGCGGGGTTGAGCAGTACTTC.

The genes are TRBV6-4 and TRBJ2-7; 14 bases map to TRBD2. V was pared by 4 bases and J by 0 bases, with 8 bases of the junction left unmatched. CDR3 length: 18 residues. Germline CDR1 is MRHNA and CDR2 is SNTAGT. CDR3 region: CASSGPLGLAGGSYEQYF. The CDR3 region has the DNA TGTGCCAGCAGTGGCCCCCTAGGACTAGCGGGGGGCTCCTACGAGCAGTACTTC.

CDR3 nucleotides: TGTGCCAGCAGCGTAACGACCGGGACTGGGGGAGAGCAGTTCTTC. It translates to CASSVTTGTGGEQFF. V is TRBV9 and J is TRBJ2-1; D might be TRBD2 (6 bases). V was trimmed by 1 base and J by 10 bases, leaving 18 bases between them. The CDR3 is made up of 15 amino acids. Germline CDR1 is SGDLS and CDR2 is YYNGEE.

This clone was detected only once. This sequence joins TRBV6-1 and TRBJ2-5, with 14 bases fitting TRBD2. Matching the DNA end better, TRBJ2-7 makes the J call doubtful. In germline, CDR1 is MNHNS, CDR2 SASEGT. The CDR3 covers 19 residues. The CDR3 loop reads CASSDRQGTSGGSLYEQYF. For the CDR3, the DNA is TGTGCCAGCAGTGATCGACAGGGGACTAGCGGGGGTTCGCTCTACGAGCAGTACTTC.

The chain combines TRBV7-8 with TRBJ1-2, with D tentatively TRBD1 (6 bases). Germline assignment: CDR1 SGHVS and CDR2 FQNEAQ. Trimming took 3 bases from V and 2 from J, leaving 16 bases between them. The CDR3 is 16 amino acids. The CDR3 is CASSFIRTATNYGYTF. CDR3 DNA sequence: TGTGCCAGCAGCTTCATCCGGACAGCTACAAACTATGGCTACACCTTC.

This sequence joins TRBV10-3 and TRBJ2-3, with TRBD1 as a possible D gene (7 bases). Germline V gives CDR1 ENHRY, CDR2 SYGVKD. The germline V and J ends were trimmed by 0 bases and 6 bases, with 13 bases remaining between them. The CDR3 sequence is 15 residues long. The CDR3 loop is CAISESQGGPDTQYF. The CDR3 DNA follows: TGTGCCATCAGTGAGTCTCAGGGGGGCCCGGATACGCAGTATTTT.

The gene calls are TRBV6-1 and TRBJ1-2; 11 bases agree with TRBD1. Germline lookup yields CDR1 MNHNS and CDR2 SASEGT. Unmatched junction bases numbered 9, after V lost 2 bases and J lost 4 bases. The CDR3 loop spans 17 amino acids. The CDR3 nucleotides are TGTGCCAGCAGTGAAAATGCTGGGACAGGGGGGAGCTATGGCTACACCTTC. This gives the protein CASSENAGTGGSYGYTF.

The chain couples TRBV4-1 to TRBJ2-1; D is undetermined. V lost 5 bases, J lost 0 bases, and 11 bases lay in between. Germline V CDR1 and CDR2: MGHRA, YSYEKL. There are 15 residues in the CDR3. The CDR3 DNA reads TGCGCCAGCAGCACCCGGAGCGCCTCCTACAATGAGCAGTTCTTC. This encodes CASSTRSASYNEQFF.

V and J are TRBV13 and TRBJ2-5; TRBD2 matches at 10 bases. The germline gives CDR1 PRHDT, CDR2 FYEKMQ (reference sequence). The CDR3 runs 16 residues. After removal of 1 base from V and 5 bases from J, the junction contained 7 bases not matched to a gene. The CDR3, as DNA: TGTGCCAGCAGCTTAGTAGGGACTAGCGTTAAGGAGACCCAGTACTTC. This translates into CASSLVGTSVKETQYF.

This rearrangement joins TRBV10-3 to TRBJ1-4; 8 bases align to TRBD1. Germline CDR1 is ENHRY and CDR2 is SYGVKD. There are 13 residues in the CDR3. J was trimmed by 3 bases and V by 10 bases; bases with no gene match: 4. The CDR3 loop is CANTTGANEKLFF. The CDR3 DNA sequence: TGTGCCAACACGACAGGGGCTAATGAAAAACTGTTTTTT.

The CDR3 DNA sequence: TGTGCCAGTACGACTGGCGGAAGCACAGATACGCAGTATTTT. The encoded protein is CASTTGGSTDTQYF. The chain recombines TRBV19 with TRBJ2-3; D is undetermined. Germline CDR1 LNHDA, CDR2 SQIVND (reference sequence). The CDR3 loop spans 14 amino acids. V lost 7 bases to trimming and J lost 0 bases, with 11 bases between them.

Comment on this clone: A read error may produce the germline difference seen at one junction end. The chain carries TRBV7-9 and TRBJ1-2; 8 positions agree with TRBD1. CDR3 size: 16 residues. Germline assignment: CDR1 SEHNR and CDR2 FQNEAQ (reference sequence). Here the CDR3 DNA reads TGTTCCAGCAGCTTAACAGGTCAGGGGGCTCACTATGGCTACACCTTC. It yields the protein CSSSLTGQGAHYGYTF.

The chain recombines TRBV7-8 with TRBJ1-1, with D perhaps TRBD1 (6 bases). V shed 1 base and J shed 5 bases, with 11 bases lying between them. There are 14 residues in the CDR3. Looked up from germline, CDR1 is SGHVS and CDR2 is FQNEAQ. The CDR3 is CASSLEGGPTEAFF. The CDR3, as DNA: TGTGCCAGCAGCTTAGAGGGGGGGCCAACTGAAGCTTTCTTT.

As regards this clone: One end of the junction does not line up with germline, which may come from a read error. V usage is TRBV30 and J usage is TRBJ2-6; tentatively, D is TRBD1 (5 bases). The CDR3 covers 14 residues. Germline values: CDR1 GTSNPN, CDR2 SVGIG (reference sequence). The CDR3 DNA is TGTGCCTGGACAGGCCCCTCTGGGGCCAACGGCCTGACTTTC. Protein: CAWTGPSGANGLTF.